Given below is one T cell receptor beta chain in context. Germline V gives CDR1 MGHRA, CDR2 YSYEKL. V was clipped by 0 bases and J by 2 bases, with 22 bases between them. The CDR3 is 19 amino acids. The data originate from a study of blood T cell repertoires in COVID-19. Overall study: Whether acute or convalescent, the COVID-19 samples came from the United States, Italy and Spain.

Only in-frame clones appear in the TCRdb table, and some are missing; sequencing was by immunoSEQ multiplex PCR. The data hold roughly 200,000 clones, with 87% observed a single time. Participants, about 18 to 89 years old, spanned about two dozen US areas. Which cohort a participant joined came from the clinical history participants gave. This receptor was obtained from a man aged 18-30 years with acute COVID-19. The sequenced sample was PBMCs or T cells enriched from blood (not recorded which). The chain combines TRBV4-1 with TRBJ2-5; D may be TRBD2 (5 bases). Written as DNA, the CDR3 is TGCGCCAGCAGCCAAGATGTTATTAGCGAAGGTTTGTTACAAGAGACCCAGTACTTC. It is translated as CASSQDVISEGLLQETQYF.